The sequence of this T cell receptor beta chain was determined in a study of blood T cells in healthy people across ages. This clonotype has a handful of counts. Extracted total RNA amounted to at least 5.5 micrograms for each sample. A J-beta primer mix and a sample-barcoded 5' primer were used in a second PCR of about 7 to 12 cycles. Using its own MiXCR run on the 5' RACE reads, TCRdb lists one record per CDR3 protein. The repertoire has fewer than 700,000 distinct CDR3 sequences, around 48% of them found once; the top ten carry under 30%. This CDR3 is 14 amino acids long. V lost 5 bases, J lost 5 bases, and 16 bases lay in between. Germline values: CDR1 SEHNR, CDR2 FQNEAQ (reference sequence).

The V and J genes are TRBV7-9 and TRBJ2-7; D remains ambiguous. This TCR came from an elderly man in good health. Sequenced: blood. The CDR3 DNA reads TGTGCCAGCAGCCAGAGAGTAGTCGATGACGAGCAGTACTTC. It codes for CASSQRVVDDEQYF.